The clone carrying this T cell receptor (beta chain) was seen more than once but under ten times. TCRdb reprocessed the 5' RACE reads with MiXCR, giving one entry per CDR3 protein. The sample lists around 250,000 distinct CDR3 sequences, roughly 5.2% occurring once. Germline CDR1 MNHEY, CDR2 SVGAGI. V lost 5 bases, J lost 2 bases, and 8 bases stayed unmatched. The CDR3 contains 15 residues. The source of the sample is a study of T cells after yellow fever vaccination. The rearrangement links TRBV6-5 to TRBJ2-7, with 8 bases fitting TRBD1. This material consisted of CD4+ T cells sorted from PBMCs, taken on the day of the yellow fever booster vaccination. The receptor was derived from a man between 18 and 29 years old who received the YFV17D yellow fever vaccine. The DNA for the CDR3 is TGTGCCAGCAGTAAGACAGGGGCGATCGCCTACGAGCAGTACTTC. This encodes CASSKTGAIAYEQYF.